The 16 T cell receptor beta chains listed next were all sequenced from one sample in a study of CD8 T cells in Susac syndrome (dated by TCRdb to about 2019). The method was the immunoSEQ multiplex PCR assay. RNA was extracted using the RNeasy kit, and roughly 0.5 to 1 microgram was reverse transcribed with random hexamers. TCRdb passed the public sequencing reads through fastp at Q25 and MiXCR, retaining productive beta sequences. Merged by CDR3 protein, the rows form single entries marked with the most common genes and DNA. The table for this sample lists fewer than 85,000 distinct CDR3 sequences; 94% of them were counted only once. Of the sample, about 0.52% is held by the ten largest clones. The sequenced sample was CD8+ T cells from PBMCs. All receptors derive from a human donor with Susac syndrome.

This sequence joins TRBV9 and TRBJ2-7; D is ambiguous. V was shortened by 4 bases and J by 6 bases, with 14 bases between the two germline ends. The CDR3 loop spans 13 amino acids. From germline, CDR1 is SGDLS and CDR2 YYNGEE. The DNA for the CDR3 is TGTGCCAGCAGCCCCACAAGGGCCGGCGAGCAGTACTTC. Protein sequence: CASSPTRAGEQYF.

The chain joins TRBV7-8 to TRBJ2-7, with D perhaps being TRBD1 or TRBD2 (5 bases each). Trimming left V 8 bases short and J 6 bases short, with 26 bases between. Germline V lookup: CDR1 SGHVS, CDR2 FQNEAQ. This CDR3 comprises 16 residues. The CDR3 region has the DNA TGTGCCAGCGCCCTCGGCCCCGGGGCCATCAAAGCCGAGCAGTACTTC. Amino acid sequence: CASALGPGAIKAEQYF.

The J gene is TRBJ2-2, the V gene TRBV7-6; 9 bases agree with TRBD1. The junction had 7 bases not matched to a gene; V was cut back by 4 bases and J by 4 bases. Germline loops: CDR1 SGHVS, CDR2 FNYEAQ. This CDR3 contains 16 residues. The chain's CDR3 is CASSSSGTGITGELFF. The DNA for the CDR3 is TGTGCCAGCAGCTCATCCGGGACAGGGATCACCGGGGAGCTGTTTTTT. The whole variable domain, remainder taken from reference TRBV7-6 and TRBJ2-2, is GAGVSQSPRYKVTKRGQDVALRCDPISGHVSLYWYRQALGQGPEFLTYFNYEAQQDKSGLPNDRFSAERPEGSISTLTIQRTEQRDSAMYRCASSSSGTGITGELFFGEGSRLTVL.

This chain joins TRBV7-9 and TRBJ1-2; 8 bases fit TRBD1. The germline gives CDR1 SEHNR, CDR2 FQNEAQ (reference sequence). This CDR3 has 15 amino acids. J was trimmed by 7 bases and V by 5 bases; bases with no gene match: 12. CDR3 loop: CASSPPSGGVSGYTF. CDR3 in DNA: TGTGCCAGCAGCCCTCCTTCAGGGGGCGTAAGTGGCTACACCTTC.

V is TRBV20-1 and J is TRBJ1-1; D gene ambiguous. The CDR3 runs 13 residues. Trimming pared 6 bases from V and 2 bases from J, leaving 13 bases between. Germline loops: CDR1 DFQATT, CDR2 SNEGSKA (reference sequence). CDR3 bases: TGCAGTGCGATGAAGGACGGAAACACTGAAGCTTTCTTT. Translating it yields CSAMKDGNTEAFF.

V usage is TRBV27 and J usage is TRBJ2-2; the D call may be TRBD1 or TRBD2 (5 bases each). The CDR3 consists of 13 residues. Trimming shortened V by 5 bases and J by 3 bases, and 7 bases separated the two germline ends. Per the germline V gene, CDR1 is MNHEY and CDR2 is SMNVEV (reference sequence). The CDR3 loop is CASSGTDTGELFF. CDR3 nucleotide sequence: TGTGCCAGCAGTGGGACGGACACCGGGGAGCTGTTTTTT.

The chain has TRBV13 and TRBJ2-1; D is perhaps TRBD2 (6 bases). Germline loops: CDR1 PRHDT, CDR2 FYEKMQ (reference sequence). This CDR3 region has 16 residues. V lost 1 base and J 4 bases, leaving 14 bases between the germline ends. The CDR3 DNA reads TGTGCCAGCAGCTTAGCATGGGAGGACTCATACAATGAGCAGTTCTTC. As protein: CASSLAWEDSYNEQFF.

The rearrangement links TRBV12-3 or TRBV12-4 to TRBJ2-7; 8 positions match TRBD1. Trimming removed 8 bases from V and 4 bases from J; junction bases left unmatched: 10. The CDR3 sequence is 14 residues long. CDR3 loop: CASGSGGPRYEQYF. The CDR3 DNA is TGTGCCAGCGGATCAGGGGGCCCCCGATACGAGCAGTACTTC.

The chain has TRBV2 and TRBJ2-5, with unresolved D. Deletions cut 10 bases from V and 0 bases from J, with 6 bases between. The CDR3 length is 11 residues. Per germline, CDR1 SNHLY and CDR2 FYNNEI. The CDR3 protein is CATRDQETQYF. CDR3 sequence (DNA): TGTGCCACCCGGGACCAAGAGACCCAGTACTTC.

This chain uses TRBV5-1 with TRBJ2-7; D remains ambiguous. V lost 4 bases to trimming and J lost 1 base, with 12 bases between them. The germline V gene has CDR1 SGHRS and CDR2 YFSETQ. The CDR3 extends over 14 amino acids. For the CDR3, the DNA is TGCGCCAGCAGCGCAAGCTGGGGATCCTACGAGCAGTACTTC. Translated, it gives CASSASWGSYEQYF.

The gene calls are TRBV29-1 and TRBJ1-1; 7 bases align to TRBD1. Trimming cost V 7 bases and J 7 bases; bases outside gene matches: 12. Germline values: CDR1 SQVTM, CDR2 ANQGSEA. CDR3 size: 13 residues. CDR3 residues: CSARAVDRHEAFF. The CDR3 DNA reads TGCAGCGCGCGGGCCGTGGACAGGCATGAAGCTTTCTTT.

This rearrangement joins TRBV5-1 to TRBJ2-3, with TRBD1 matching over 8 bases. The CDR3 sequence is 14 residues long. V was clipped by 4 bases and J by 3 bases; unmatched bases: 4. Per the germline V gene, CDR1 is SGHRS and CDR2 is YFSETQ. The CDR3 region is CASSTGQGTDTQYF. Written as DNA, the CDR3 is TGCGCCAGCAGCACCGGACAGGGAACAGATACGCAGTATTTT. The full variable domain, completed using reference TRBV5-1 and TRBJ2-3, is KAGVTQTPRYLIKTRGQQVTLSCSPISGHRSVSWYQQTPGQGLQFLFEYFSETQRNKGNFPGRFSGRQFSNSRSEMNVSTLELGDSALYLCASSTGQGTDTQYFGPGTRLTVL.

This chain links TRBV2 with TRBJ1-3; TRBD1 aligns across 9 bases. This CDR3 comprises 15 residues. V dropped 2 bases and J dropped 4; count of bases not matched to a gene: 3. CDR1 is SNHLY, CDR2 FYNNEI, per germline. The CDR3 DNA reads as TGTGCCAGCAGTGAAAACAGGGGGCGCGGAAACACCATATATTTT. Translating gives CASSENRGRGNTIYF.

In this sample, this clonotype turned up a few times. V gene TRBV28 combines with J gene TRBJ1-2; TRBD1 is a possible D gene (6 bases). Per germline, CDR1 MDHEN and CDR2 SYDVKM. CDR3 size: 12 residues. V was shortened by 2 bases and J by 8 bases, with 9 bases between the two germline ends. The CDR3 DNA reads TGTGCCAGCAGTTTAGCAGGGGACGGCTACACCTTC. It translates to CASSLAGDGYTF.

The rearrangement links TRBV19 to TRBJ1-1; D call uncertain. With 4 bases removed from V and 1 base from J, the gap between germline ends came to 13 bases. This CDR3 contains 15 residues. CDR1 is LNHDA and CDR2 is SQIVND in the germline V gene (reference sequence). The CDR3 DNA reads TGTGCCAGTAGTACATCACAGAACCCGAACACTGAAGCTTTCTTT. Its protein is CASSTSQNPNTEAFF.

This chain uses TRBV20-1 with TRBJ2-7, with D maybe TRBD1 (6 bases). V lost 8 bases and J lost 1, with 15 bases in between. The CDR3 contains 13 residues. CDR1 and CDR2 (germline): DFQATT, SNEGSKA (reference sequence). This CDR3 is CSPANRDSYEQYF. The CDR3 DNA follows: TGCAGTCCTGCCAACAGGGATTCCTACGAGCAGTACTTC.